Below are 21 T cell receptor beta chains sequenced from a single sample in a study of T cell responses to AZD1222 COVID-19 vaccine. Measured with immunoSEQ multiplex PCR; TCRdb has only the in-frame clones, and not every one. Altogether roughly 56,000 clones are present, 81% being singletons, with the ten largest covering about 27%. The specimen comprised peripheral blood, sampled 28 days after the second AZD1222 dose. These receptor sequences come from an adult who received the AZD1222 COVID-19 vaccine.

The chain carries TRBV30 and TRBJ2-7; 8 bases are a match to TRBD1. Germline-derived CDR1 and CDR2 are GTSNPN and SVGIG (reference sequence). The CDR3 runs to 13 residues. With 5 bases clipped from V and 4 bases from J, the junction kept 7 bases outside the gene matches. Here the CDR3 DNA reads TGTGCCTGGCGCAGGGACAGGTTGTACGAGCAGTACTTC. It yields the protein CAWRRDRLYEQYF.

CDR3 residues: CASRKTSENTQYF. CDR3 bases: TGTGCCAGCAGGAAGACTAGTGAAAATACGCAGTATTTT. The V gene is TRBV6-5, the J gene TRBJ2-3; D is perhaps TRBD2 (6 bases). V was clipped by 6 bases and J by 7 bases, with 14 bases between them. Germline loops: CDR1 MNHEY, CDR2 SVGAGI. The CDR3 sequence is 13 residues long.

The rearrangement links TRBV6-5 to TRBJ1-2, with D perhaps matching TRBD1 (5 bases). The V gene's germline CDR1 is MNHEY and CDR2 SVGAGI. V lost 6 bases, J lost 8 bases, and 13 bases lay in between. This CDR3 spans 12 amino acids. The CDR3 bases are TGTGCCAGCAGGACCGGGACGGGGGGCTACACCTTC. This codes for CASRTGTGGYTF.

The V and J genes are TRBV2 and TRBJ1-2; D is ambiguous. With 8 bases removed from V and 3 bases from J, the gap between germline ends came to 10 bases. The germline V gene encodes CDR1 SNHLY and CDR2 FYNNEI. The CDR3 sequence is 12 residues long. The CDR3 spells CASRDRDYGYTF. The CDR3 DNA reads as TGTGCCAGCCGAGATCGGGACTATGGCTACACCTTC.

This chain links TRBV7-2 with TRBJ2-5; 14 bases are shared with TRBD2. Germline assignment: CDR1 SGHTA and CDR2 FQGNSA. V was pared by 4 bases and J by 4 bases, with 8 bases of the junction left unmatched. The CDR3 spans 17 residues. Written as DNA, the CDR3 is TGTGCCAGCAGCTACCTTTCGGGACTAGCGGGAGTAGAGACCCAGTACTTC. This gives the protein CASSYLSGLAGVETQYF.

The chain combines TRBV7-2 with TRBJ2-2; D is possibly TRBD1 (6 bases). The ends were cut back, 8 bases at V and 7 bases at J, with 17 bases in the middle. The germline V gene has CDR1 SGHTA and CDR2 FQGNSA. This CDR3 spans 14 amino acids. The DNA for the CDR3 is TGTGCCAGCTTAGATTCAGGGGTGGGCGGGGAGCTGTTTTTT. It specifies CASLDSGVGGELFF.

The V and J genes are TRBV6-5 and TRBJ2-2, with D tentatively TRBD1 or TRBD2 (6 bases each). CDR3 size: 15 residues. Trimming shortened V by 0 bases and J by 8 bases, and 13 bases separated the two germline ends. Germline CDR1 MNHEY, CDR2 SVGAGI. The CDR3 nucleotides are TGTGCCAGCAGTTACTCGACGGGGGCTGGTGGGGAGCTGTTTTTT. Protein: CASSYSTGAGGELFF.

The chain joins TRBV18 to TRBJ1-1, with D possibly matching TRBD1 (5 bases). The CDR3 length is 15 residues. Germline V gene data show CDR1 as KGHSH and CDR2 as LQKENI. Trimming cost V 1 base and J 1 base, with 10 bases left between them. CDR3 amino acids: CASSPRGGTNTEAFF. For the CDR3, the DNA is TGTGCCAGCTCACCACGGGGCGGAACGAACACTGAAGCTTTCTTT.

The genes are TRBV6-2 or TRBV6-3 and TRBJ1-5; possibly TRBD1 for D (5 bases). Germline assignment: CDR1 MNHEY and CDR2 SVGEGT. There are 14 residues in the CDR3. Trimming pared 4 bases from V and 6 bases from J, leaving 13 bases between. The CDR3 reads CASSSPYGGQPQHF. CDR3 in DNA: TGTGCCAGCAGTTCCCCTTATGGGGGTCAGCCCCAGCATTTT.

V gene TRBV24-1 combines with J gene TRBJ1-5, with 7 bases identical to TRBD1. The CDR3 consists of 15 residues. With 3 bases clipped from V and 9 bases from J, the junction kept 10 bases outside the gene matches. Per germline, CDR1 KGHDR and CDR2 SFDVKD. CDR3 amino acids: CATSDGDRKLGPQHF. CDR3 sequence (DNA): TGTGCCACCAGTGATGGGGACAGAAAGCTGGGGCCCCAGCATTTT.

This clone was seen a handful of times. The chain employs TRBV4-1 and TRBJ1-6, with D tentatively TRBD1 (6 bases). The length of the CDR3 is 17 residues. Trimming pared 5 bases from V and 8 bases from J, leaving 22 bases between. Germline CDR1 is MGHRA and CDR2 is YSYEKL. CDR3: CASSLRARGPGDSPLHF. The CDR3 nucleotides read TGCGCCAGCAGCTTACGAGCAAGGGGCCCAGGGGATTCACCCCTCCACTTT.

The gene calls are TRBV2 and TRBJ1-5, with a tentative D call TRBD1 (5 bases). This CDR3 contains 15 residues. Trimming took 1 base from V and 5 from J, leaving 12 bases between them. Germline CDR1 is SNHLY and CDR2 is FYNNEI. The CDR3 coding sequence is TGTGCCAGCAGTGAAGGTAGCCTAGGGGATCAGCCCCAGCATTTT. It codes for CASSEGSLGDQPQHF.

This clone came up a few times. The chain employs TRBV4-3 and TRBJ1-2, with a tentative D call TRBD1 (5 bases). The germline V gene has CDR1 LGHNA and CDR2 YSLEER. Trimming took 0 bases from V and 7 from J, leaving 15 bases between them. CDR3 size: 15 residues. CDR3 amino acids: CASSQDRGVSLGYTF. In DNA form, the CDR3 reads TGCGCCAGCAGCCAAGATAGAGGGGTTAGTCTTGGCTACACCTTC.

This chain links TRBV2 with TRBJ1-1; D not resolved. V lost 5 bases and J lost 1, with 5 bases in between. The CDR3 extends over 12 amino acids. Germline V lookup: CDR1 SNHLY, CDR2 FYNNEI. CDR3 protein: CASSTRNTEAFF. The CDR3 DNA follows: TGTGCCAGCAGTACCCGGAACACTGAAGCTTTCTTT. Drawing the rest from reference TRBV2 and TRBJ1-1, the complete variable domain is EPEVTQTPSHQVTQMGQEVILRCVPISNHLYFYWYRQILGQKVEFLVSFYNNEISEKSEIFDDQFSVERPDGSNFTLKIRSTKLEDSAMYFCASSTRNTEAFFGQGTRLTVV.

The chain links TRBV7-2 to TRBJ2-1; TRBD2 matches at 7 bases. Germline V gene data show CDR1 as SGHTA and CDR2 as FQGNSA. J was trimmed by 5 bases and V by 5 bases; bases with no gene match: 9. The CDR3 has 15 amino acids. This CDR3 is CASSPWGSGHNEQFF. The CDR3 DNA reads TGTGCCAGCAGCCCCTGGGGTAGCGGGCACAATGAGCAGTTCTTC. The complete variable domain, with remaining parts taken from reference TRBV7-2 and TRBJ2-1, reads GAGVSQSPSNKVTEKGKDVELRCDPISGHTALYWYRQSLGQGLEFLIYFQGNSAPDKSGLPSDRFSAERTGGSVSTLTIQRTQQEDSAVYLCASSPWGSGHNEQFFGPGTRLTVL.

This clone has more than one count but fewer than ten. The rearrangement links TRBV6-5 to TRBJ1-1; tentative D call: TRBD1 (6 bases). The CDR3 sequence is 13 residues long. The germline gives CDR1 MNHEY, CDR2 SVGAGI. V lost 6 bases to trimming and J lost 8 bases, with 16 bases between them. CDR3 residues: CASSPLGGHEAFF. In DNA form, the CDR3 reads TGTGCCAGCAGCCCCCTGGGGGGGCACGAAGCTTTCTTT.

The chain employs TRBV5-1 and TRBJ2-3; the match to TRBD1 covers 9 bases. Germline lookup yields CDR1 SGHRS and CDR2 YFSETQ. The V and J ends lost 6 bases and 3 bases, in that order; junction bases with no gene match: 11. The CDR3 spans 16 residues. The CDR3: CASTGQGGGWTDTQYF. CDR3 DNA sequence: TGCGCCAGCACGGGACAGGGCGGCGGGTGGACAGATACGCAGTATTTT. Together with reference TRBV5-1 and TRBJ2-3, the CDR3 gives the full variable domain: KAGVTQTPRYLIKTRGQQVTLSCSPISGHRSVSWYQQTPGQGLQFLFEYFSETQRNKGNFPGRFSGRQFSNSRSEMNVSTLELGDSALYLCASTGQGGGWTDTQYFGPGTRLTVL.

This sequence joins TRBV5-5 and TRBJ2-7; D is possibly TRBD2 (5 bases). Germline V gives CDR1 SGHKS, CDR2 YYEKEE (reference sequence). The CDR3 loop spans 16 amino acids. With 0 bases removed from V and 1 base from J, the gap between germline ends came to 14 bases. CDR3 protein: CASSLDRPGDSYEQYF. CDR3 bases: TGTGCCAGCAGCTTGGACCGCCCCGGGGATTCCTACGAGCAGTACTTC.

By sample fraction, this clone is medium-sized. The chain combines TRBV6-2 or TRBV6-3 with TRBJ2-5; 8 nucleotides agree with TRBD2. V lost 6 bases, J lost 1 base, and 7 bases stayed unmatched. This CDR3 contains 15 residues. CDR1 and CDR2 from the germline V gene are MNHEY and SVGEGT. Written as DNA, the CDR3 is TGTGCCAGCAGCTCTACTAGCGGAAGCCAAGAGACCCAGTACTTC. This gives the protein CASSSTSGSQETQYF.

The chain is built from TRBV25-1 and TRBJ2-5; either TRBD1 or TRBD2 may supply D (5 bases each). Trimming removed 4 bases at V and 3 bases at J, with 18 bases between. The CDR3 consists of 16 residues. Germline CDR1 and CDR2: MGHDK and SYGVNS. This CDR3 reads CASSGRGQAAEETQYF. In nucleotides, the CDR3 is TGTGCCAGCAGTGGAAGAGGACAAGCGGCAGAAGAGACCCAGTACTTC.

This clone has just a few counts. The chain recombines TRBV19 with TRBJ2-1, with 13 bases identical to TRBD2. CDR1 and CDR2 from the germline V gene are LNHDA and SQIVND (reference sequence). The CDR3 extends over 15 amino acids. J gave up 3 bases and V 4 bases, and 0 bases lay outside the gene matches. The chain's CDR3 is CASSRTSGSYNEQFF. In nucleotides, the CDR3 is TGTGCCAGTAGTAGGACTAGCGGGAGCTACAATGAGCAGTTCTTC.